These T cell receptor beta chains were read from a single sample in a study of blood T cell repertoires in COVID-19. Produced via immunoSEQ multiplex PCR; TCRdb's table is partial and in-frame only. The table records some 200,000 clones, approximately 80% of them present only once. Sequenced sample: PBMCs or T cells enriched from blood (not recorded which). These receptors all come from a woman aged 40 to 55 with acute COVID-19. CDR3s include the opening cysteine and the closing phenylalanine or tryptophan. A D gene is named only where the DNA matches it firmly. Clone sizes are given selectively: once, few, many, or a class where the clone is expanded.

D,size,V,J,DNA,CDR3
-,-,TRBV28,TRBJ1-2,TGTGCCAGCAGTTTCGACAGCTTAGAATGGGGCTACACCTTC,CASSFDSLEWGYTF
-,few,TRBV19,TRBJ2-7,TGTGCCAGTAGTATAATCGGGGGGCGAGGGTTTTCCTACGAGCAGTACTTC,CASSIIGGRGFSYEQYF
-,-,TRBV10-2,TRBJ2-3,TGCGCCAGCCTCCCTTCGGGGGTTACAGATACGCAGTATTTT,CASLPSGVTDTQYF
TRBD1,-,TRBV4-1,TRBJ1-1,TGCGCCAGCAGCCAAACAGGACAGGGCTTGAAAGCTTTCTTT,CASSQTGQGLKAFF
TRBD2,-,TRBV10-1,TRBJ2-3,TGCGCCAGCAGTGGACCCGGGACTAGCGGGTCCACTAGCACAGATACGCAGTATTTT,CASSGPGTSGSTSTDTQYF
TRBD1,-,TRBV19,TRBJ1-1,TGTGCGGTCAAGAAGGACAGGGAGGGGGCTGAAGCTTTCTTT,CAVKKDREGAEAFF
-,many,TRBV19,TRBJ1-1,TGTGCCACGAACCCCCTCGGGGGTGAAGCTTTCTTT,CATNPLGGEAFF
TRBD2,-,TRBV5-1,TRBJ2-5,TGCGCCAGCAGCTCGGACGGGAGGTCCCAAGAGACCCAGTACTTC,CASSSDGRSQETQYF
-,-,TRBV7-2,TRBJ2-7,TGTGCCAGCAGCCACGAGGCGTCTTTGCCCTTCTACGAGCAGTACTTC,CASSHEASLPFYEQYF
TRBD1,-,TRBV6-1,TRBJ1-5,TGTGCCAGCAGTGACAGGGGGAATCAGCCCCAGCATTTT,CASSDRGNQPQHF
TRBD2,-,TRBV10-3,TRBJ2-1,TGTGCCATAGGACAGCGGGAGGTCCTGGGCTCCTACAATGAGCAGTTCTTC,CAIGQREVLGSYNEQFF
-,-,TRBV7-9,TRBJ2-5,TGTGCCAGCAGTCAGTCAGGGGTGGAGACCCAGTACTTC,CASSQSGVETQYF
TRBD1,-,TRBV29-1,TRBJ1-2,TGCAGCGGGGACAGCTTAAACTATGGCTACACCTTC,CSGDSLNYGYTF
-,-,TRBV6-5,TRBJ1-3,TGTGCCAGCAGTAAGGACGGGAGCTCTGGAAACACCATATATTTT,CASSKDGSSGNTIYF
-,-,TRBV19,TRBJ1-6,TGTGCCAGTAGTATCCCAGGGGTAGACAATTCACCCCTCCACTTT,CASSIPGVDNSPLHF
-,-,TRBV7-2,TRBJ2-5,TGTGCCAGCAGCGGACGCAGGGGAGAAGAGACCCAGTACTTC,CASSGRRGEETQYF
-,-,TRBV3-1/TRBV3-2,TRBJ1-3,TGTGCCAGCAGCCAGCGGGACCGGAGGTGGGTAGAAGCTGGAAACACCATATATTTT,CASSQRDRRWVEAGNTIYF
TRBD2,-,TRBV3-1/TRBV3-2,TRBJ2-5,TGTGCCAGCAGCCAAGATCCGCCGGGACTAGCGGGAGGTTCCCAAGAGACCCAGTACTTC,CASSQDPPGLAGGSQETQYF
TRBD1,once,TRBV19,TRBJ1-2,TGTGCCAGTACCAACACCGGGACAGGGGGCAGGGGCTACACCTTC,CASTNTGTGGRGYTF
-,once,TRBV21-1,TRBJ2-1,TGTGCCAGCAGCCCCCAAGGGCTAGCGGGAGGGCCTAGGGTCAATGAGCAGTTCTTC,CASSPQGLAGGPRVNEQFF
-,few,TRBV6-4,TRBJ1-4,TGTGCCAGCAGTCGGGGTAAAAAACTGTTTTTT,CASSRGKKLFF
-,-,TRBV20-1,TRBJ2-1,TGCAGTGCTAGTGGGGTGGTGGGAGTCAACAATGAGCAGTTCTTC,CSASGVVGVNNEQFF
TRBD2,-,TRBV30,TRBJ2-3,TGTGCCTGGAGTGTGGCTAGCGGGATCAGAGATACGCAGTATTTT,CAWSVASGIRDTQYF
-,-,TRBV6-4,TRBJ2-7,TGTGCCAACCAGACTGGAGCGAGAAGGGAGCAGTACTTC,CANQTGARREQYF
-,few,TRBV6-4,TRBJ2-1,TGTGCCAGCAGTGTTGACAGGTCCCCGGGCAATGAGCAGTTCTTC,CASSVDRSPGNEQFF
-,-,TRBV6-6,TRBJ1-5,TGTGCCATATCCGGGGAGGGAGGAAGCAATCAGCCCCAGCATTTT,CAISGEGGSNQPQHF
-,-,TRBV15,TRBJ2-7,TGTGCCACCAGCAGGGGTTCGGACATTGGGCAGTACTTC,CATSRGSDIGQYF
TRBD1,-,TRBV5-1,TRBJ1-5,TGCGCCAGCAGCTTGTGGGGGGACAGTAATCAGCCCCAGCATTTT,CASSLWGDSNQPQHF
-,-,TRBV6-4,TRBJ2-2,TGTGCCAGCAGTGATCGGAACACCGGGGAGCTGTTTTTT,CASSDRNTGELFF
-,once,TRBV28,TRBJ2-7,TGTGCCAGCAGGGTGACAGACTCCTACGAGCAGTACTTC,CASRVTDSYEQYF
-,-,TRBV6-2/TRBV6-3,TRBJ1-4,TGTGCCAGCAGCCCACCGGCAGGAGAAAAACTGTTTTTT,CASSPPAGEKLFF
TRBD1,few,TRBV5-4,TRBJ1-1,TGTGCCAGCAGCTTCCCGGGACAGGGGAGCACCGAAGCTTTCTTT,CASSFPGQGSTEAFF
TRBD2,-,TRBV25-1,TRBJ2-2,TGTGCCAGCAGTGATAGCGGGAGAACCGGGGAGCTGTTTTTT,CASSDSGRTGELFF
TRBD2,-,TRBV6-5,TRBJ2-7,TGTGCCAGCAGCCTAGCGGGGGGCTCCTACGAGCAGTACTTC,CASSLAGGSYEQYF
TRBD2,-,TRBV28,TRBJ2-3,TGTGCCAGCAGTTTGGATTCTAGCGGGAGACGCACAGATACGCAGTATTTT,CASSLDSSGRRTDTQYF
-,-,TRBV7-9,TRBJ1-1,TGTGCCAGCAGGTACGGACAGCCGAACACTGAAGCTTTCTTT,CASRYGQPNTEAFF
-,-,TRBV28,TRBJ2-5,TGTGCCAGCAGTTTAAACGGCGGGCGATCAGAGACCCAGTACTTC,CASSLNGGRSETQYF
TRBD1,-,TRBV7-6,TRBJ2-7,TGTGCCAGCAGTCCATGGGCAGGGGGCCACGGTCTACACTCCTACGAGCAGTACTTC,CASSPWAGGHGLHSYEQYF
-,-,TRBV3-1/TRBV3-2,TRBJ1-1,TGTGCCAGCAGACTAGGAACAGGGAACTACATGAACACTGAAGCTTTCTTT,CASRLGTGNYMNTEAFF
-,-,TRBV29-1,TRBJ1-2,TGCAGCGTCTACTACGGGGGGAATGGCTACACCTTC,CSVYYGGNGYTF
TRBD2,-,TRBV28,TRBJ2-1,TGTGCCAGCTCCCCCGGTCGGGCTAGCGGGGTCAATGAGCAGTTCTTC,CASSPGRASGVNEQFF
-,-,TRBV18,TRBJ2-7,TGTGCCAGCTCACCCAGACAGGACGAGCAGTACTTC,CASSPRQDEQYF
TRBD1,-,TRBV7-9,TRBJ1-5,TGTGCCAGCAGCTTAGGTTCAGGGGGTCAGCCCCAGCATTTT,CASSLGSGGQPQHF
-,-,TRBV30,TRBJ1-3,TGTGCCTGGAGTGCTAGCTCTGGAAACACCATATATTTT,CAWSASSGNTIYF
-,-,TRBV12-3/TRBV12-4,TRBJ1-5,TGTGCCAGCAGCTCCCTCCCTAGTCAGCCCCAGCATTTT,CASSSLPSQPQHF
-,once,TRBV20-1,TRBJ2-5,TGCAGTGCTAGTGCGGGGGAGACCCAGTACTTC,CSASAGETQYF
-,once,TRBV19,TRBJ1-1,TGTGCCAGTAGTATTGGCAGGGAGGGGACTGAAGCTTTCTTT,CASSIGREGTEAFF
-,once,TRBV3-1/TRBV3-2,TRBJ2-7,TGTGCCAGCAGTCAAGGGCCGATCTCCTACGAGCAGTACTTC,CASSQGPISYEQYF
-,few,TRBV28,TRBJ1-1,TGTGCCAGCACCCCCCCGGTCGACACTGAAGCTTTCTTT,CASTPPVDTEAFF
-,-,TRBV7-9,TRBJ1-5,TGTGCCAGCAGCTTAGGGGCCGGGGGGCGCTTAAAAGGGCAGCCCCAGCATTTT,CASSLGAGGRLKGQPQHF
-,-,TRBV11-3,TRBJ2-2,TGTGCCAGCAGCCCCAGGGTCACCGGGGAGCTGTTTTTT,CASSPRVTGELFF
TRBD1,-,TRBV6-5,TRBJ2-7,TGTGCCAGCAGTATTACAGGGGGCCCCTACGAGCAGTACTTC,CASSITGGPYEQYF
-,-,TRBV13,TRBJ2-1,TGTGCCAGCAGCTTTGGGGGGTTTAATGAGCAGTTCTTC,CASSFGGFNEQFF
TRBD1,few,TRBV7-6,TRBJ1-6,TGTGCCAGCAGCTTAGCTGGCTTCGGGACAGGGTTCTCACCCCTCCACTTT,CASSLAGFGTGFSPLHF
-,-,TRBV19,TRBJ2-3,TGTGCCAGTAGGAATAGGGGGGGGGCCGAAGATACGCAGTATTTT,CASRNRGGAEDTQYF
-,-,TRBV4-1,TRBJ1-1,TGCGCCAGCAGCCAAGTCTTGTCGGGGGAGAACACTGAAGCTTTCTTT,CASSQVLSGENTEAFF